Each of the 22 T cell receptor beta chains below was sequenced from the same sample in a study of control samples from healthy donors and cancer patients (dated by TCRdb to 2018 to 2021). Preparation of the library involved the immunoSEQ multiplex PCR assay. Entries here come from immuneACCESS through TCRdb and include only in-frame sequences with V and J called. Some clones fail to appear in such tables; in the studies checked, an unresolved V gene covers under half of the shortfall, and the cause of the remainder is unknown. The sample table contains roughly 70,000 clones; only one count was recorded for around 93% of them. Jointly, the top ten make up approximately 3% of the sample. The sample taken for sequencing was blood. The receptors shown here come from a woman in her thirties in good health.

The gene calls are TRBV18 and TRBJ1-6; D is perhaps TRBD1 (6 bases). The germline V gene encodes CDR1 KGHSH and CDR2 LQKENI. There are 14 residues in the CDR3. V dropped 3 bases and J dropped 7 bases, with 10 bases sitting between them. CDR3 sequence: CASSPDSWNSPLHF. In nucleotides, the CDR3 is TGTGCCAGCTCACCGGACAGCTGGAATTCACCCCTCCACTTT.

The chain uses TRBV19 and TRBJ1-1; D call uncertain. This CDR3 has 12 residues. The V gene lost 1 base and the J gene lost 5 bases, with 5 bases spanning the gap. Germline V gene data show CDR1 as LNHDA and CDR2 as SQIVND (reference sequence). The CDR3 loop is CASSIGVTEAFF. CDR3 in DNA: TGTGCCAGTAGTATAGGGGTAACTGAAGCTTTCTTT.

The genes are TRBV6-5 and TRBJ1-3; TRBD1 agrees at 9 bases. CDR1 and CDR2 from the germline V gene are MNHEY and SVGAGI. The CDR3 extends over 14 amino acids. The V segment lost 6 bases and the J segment 0 bases; nucleotides outside the gene matches: 0. The CDR3 nucleotides are TGTGCCAGCAGGACAGGGGGCTCTGGAAACACCATATATTTT. Translation: CASRTGGSGNTIYF.

V gene TRBV7-9 combines with J gene TRBJ1-1; TRBD1 matches 9 bases. Germline V gives CDR1 SEHNR, CDR2 FQNEAQ (reference sequence). The CDR3 length is 15 residues. V lost 1 base and J lost 4; bases outside the gene matches: 4. For the CDR3, the DNA is TGTGCCAGCAGCTTAGTACAGGGGGCGGGCACTGAAGCTTTCTTT. Translated: CASSLVQGAGTEAFF.

This clone was recorded only once. This chain uses TRBV5-1 with TRBJ1-2; D is undetermined. Trimming took 1 base from V and 2 from J, leaving 12 bases between them. Germline V lookup: CDR1 SGHRS, CDR2 YFSETQ. This CDR3 region has 15 residues. As DNA, the CDR3 is TGCGCCAGCAGCTTGTTCGGGTTAGACAACTATGGCTACACCTTC. This encodes CASSLFGLDNYGYTF.

The chain combines TRBV4-1 with TRBJ2-1; 12 nucleotides agree with TRBD2. J gave up 5 bases and V 1 base, and 6 bases lay outside the gene matches. CDR1 and CDR2 (germline): MGHRA, YSYEKL. This CDR3 contains 17 residues. CDR3 DNA sequence: TGCGCCAGCAGCCAAGTCGGACTAGCGGGGTATAACAATGAGCAGTTCTTC. This sequence encodes CASSQVGLAGYNNEQFF.

The rearrangement uses TRBV16 and TRBJ1-1, with a weak D call TRBD1 (6 bases). The germline V and J ends were trimmed by 0 bases and 1 base, with 9 bases remaining between them. Looked up from germline, CDR1 is KGHSY and CDR2 is FQNENV. The CDR3 is made up of 15 amino acids. This CDR3 is CASSQSPGQNTEAFF. Here the CDR3 DNA reads TGTGCCAGCAGCCAATCCCCGGGACAGAACACTGAAGCTTTCTTT.

CDR3 sequence (DNA): TGTGCCAGCAGCTTATTTGGGGACGTGAATGAAAAACTGTTTTTT. Encoded protein: CASSLFGDVNEKLFF. The rearrangement links TRBV7-9 to TRBJ1-4, with D tentatively TRBD1 (5 bases). V dropped 2 bases and J dropped 5 bases, with 12 bases sitting between them. Germline V CDR1 and CDR2: SEHNR, FQNEAQ (reference sequence). The length of the CDR3 is 15 residues.

This rearrangement joins TRBV25-1 to TRBJ1-2; D remains unclear. The germline V gene encodes CDR1 MGHDK and CDR2 SYGVNS. V lost 7 bases and J lost 2, with 8 bases in between. The CDR3 loop spans 12 amino acids. The chain's CDR3 is CASMRRNYGYTF. The CDR3 DNA is TGTGCCAGCATGCGGAGGAACTATGGCTACACCTTC.

The chain carries TRBV6-5 and TRBJ1-2; 7 bases line up with TRBD1. V gave up 8 bases and J gave up 0 bases; unmatched junction bases: 9. The germline CDR1 and CDR2 sequences are MNHEY and SVGAGI. The CDR3 contains 15 residues. CDR3 residues: CASLTGQITNYGYTF. CDR3 in DNA: TGTGCCAGCTTAACGGGACAGATTACTAACTATGGCTACACCTTC.

This chain links TRBV10-3 with TRBJ1-2, with D unclear. The CDR3 runs 18 residues. Germline loops: CDR1 ENHRY, CDR2 SYGVKD. V gave up 2 bases and J gave up 5 bases, with 24 bases separating them. CDR3 sequence: CAISEPWSKSPGQYGYTF. DNA of the CDR3: TGTGCCATCAGTGAGCCCTGGAGTAAATCCCCGGGCCAATATGGCTACACCTTC.

The rearrangement uses TRBV7-9 and TRBJ1-2; TRBD1 might be the D (5 bases). There are 15 residues in the CDR3. The germline V gene encodes CDR1 SEHNR and CDR2 FQNEAQ (reference sequence). Trimming cost V 3 bases and J 10 bases, with 21 bases left between them. The CDR3 loop reads CASSLAYLGRADYTF. The CDR3 DNA is TGTGCCAGCAGCTTGGCCTACCTGGGGCGCGCGGACTACACCTTC.

The rearrangement uses TRBV5-6 and TRBJ2-7; TRBD2 might be the D (6 bases). The ends were cut back, 0 bases at V and 2 bases at J, with 9 bases in the middle. CDR1 SGHDT and CDR2 YYEEEE come from the germline V gene. The CDR3 is made up of 14 amino acids. CDR3 amino acids: CASSLGRDPYEQYF. The CDR3, as DNA: TGTGCCAGCAGCTTGGGGCGGGACCCCTACGAGCAGTACTTC.

The V call is TRBV6-1, the J call TRBJ1-1; D remains ambiguous. The ends were cut back, 0 bases at V and 1 base at J, with 3 bases in the middle. CDR3 length equals 13 residues. Per the germline V gene, CDR1 is MNHNS and CDR2 is SASEGT. The CDR3 is CASSEAGNTEAFF. DNA for the CDR3: TGTGCCAGCAGTGAAGCAGGGAACACTGAAGCTTTCTTT.

The genes are TRBV6-5 and TRBJ1-1, with D unresolved. This CDR3 comprises 14 residues. Trimming removed 6 bases at V and 4 bases at J, with 15 bases between. Looked up from germline, CDR1 is MNHEY and CDR2 is SVGAGI. The CDR3 coding sequence is TGTGCCAGCAGAGAGGGCCATGCGGTCACTGAAGCTTTCTTT. Translated, it gives CASREGHAVTEAFF.

The genes are TRBV11-2 and TRBJ2-7; D is unclear. The V end lost 5 bases, the J end lost 3 bases, and 11 bases lay between the germline ends. Germline V gene sequence: CDR1 SGHAT, CDR2 FQNNGV. This CDR3 region has 13 residues. As DNA, the CDR3 is TGTGCCAGCAGCAATCCGACGGGCTACGAGCAGTACTTC. Its translation is CASSNPTGYEQYF.

The chain combines TRBV19 with TRBJ1-5; TRBD1 agrees at 7 bases. Losses at the gene ends were 6 bases for V and 2 bases for J; bases not matched to a gene: 4. Germline V CDR1 and CDR2: LNHDA, SQIVND (reference sequence). The CDR3 covers 14 residues. The chain's CDR3 is CASSNTGGNQPQHF. The CDR3 DNA reads as TGTGCCAGTAGCAATACAGGGGGCAATCAGCCCCAGCATTTT.

The chain is built from TRBV20-1 and TRBJ2-1; D is undetermined. CDR1 and CDR2 (germline): DFQATT, SNEGSKA (reference sequence). The CDR3 has 12 residues. V shed 3 bases and J shed 5 bases, with 8 bases lying between them. This CDR3 reads CSASPQNNEQFF. The CDR3 DNA sequence: TGCAGTGCTAGTCCCCAGAACAATGAGCAGTTCTTC.

This chain links TRBV18 with TRBJ2-7, with D uncertain. Trimming pared 2 bases from V and 6 bases from J, leaving 8 bases between. CDR3 size: 12 residues. Per germline, CDR1 KGHSH and CDR2 LQKENI. For the CDR3, the DNA is TGTGCCAGCTCACCAGCGTCGGGCGAGCAGTACGTC. Translation: CASSPASGEQYV.

This clone has only one observation. The chain combines TRBV23-1 with TRBJ1-2, with 12 nucleotides matching TRBD1. TRBV23-1 is an ORF; its function is uncertain. The V and J ends lost 0 bases and 4 bases, in that order; junction bases with no gene match: 3. The CDR3 totals 16 residues. CDR3 DNA: TGCGCCAGCAGTCAATCGCGGGACAGGGGGCCCTATGGCTACACCTTC. It translates to CASSQSRDRGPYGYTF.

The chain joins TRBV11-2 to TRBJ1-2; the D is unclear. V lost 0 bases to trimming and J lost 8 bases, with 19 bases between them. The V gene's germline CDR1 is SGHAT and CDR2 FQNNGV. The CDR3 covers 16 residues. CDR3 loop: CASSLELRVSKGGYTF. The CDR3 DNA follows: TGTGCCAGCAGCTTAGAGCTCCGGGTTTCAAAAGGGGGCTACACCTTC.

The V gene is TRBV5-8, the J gene TRBJ2-3; 9 bases fit TRBD1. The V segment lost 3 bases and the J segment 6 bases; nucleotides outside the gene matches: 2. In germline, CDR1 is SGHTS, CDR2 YDEGEE. This CDR3 contains 13 residues. CDR3 protein: CASSWDREDTQYF. The CDR3 DNA follows: TGTGCCAGCAGCTGGGACAGGGAGGATACGCAGTATTTT.